The 24 T cell receptor beta chains given below trace back to one sample, sequenced in a study of regulatory dendritic cells for organ transplantation. For these receptors, no antigen is known. Sorted T cells were CFSE-labeled and cultured approximately five days with allogeneic regulatory or mature dendritic cells at 1:10. Here immunoSEQ multiplex PCR was the method, and the copy in TCRdb shows in-frame clones only, minus some. The table has around 19,000 clones, approximately 83% seen once. The sample consisted of naive CD4+ T cells from blood cultured with regulatory dendritic cells. The subset here: CD45RA+ naive T cells. The receptors come from a human donor in good health.

This clone was picked up a small number of times. The chain employs TRBV4-1 and TRBJ1-1; possibly TRBD1 for D (6 bases). This CDR3 has 16 amino acids. Germline CDR1 is MGHRA and CDR2 is YSYEKL. The V gene lost 5 bases and the J gene lost 3 bases, with 19 bases spanning the gap. The CDR3 protein is CASSTPPPGVDTEAFF. Written as DNA, the CDR3 is TGCGCCAGCAGCACTCCCCCGCCAGGGGTGGACACTGAAGCTTTCTTT.

V gene TRBV7-2 combines with J gene TRBJ1-1, with 8 bases that match TRBD1. After removal of 5 bases from V and 1 base from J, the junction contained 6 bases not matched to a gene. The CDR3 contains 15 residues. The germline gives CDR1 SGHTA, CDR2 FQGNSA. DNA for the CDR3: TGTGCCAGCAGCATTGGCGGACAGGGGAACACTGAAGCTTTCTTT. Encoded protein: CASSIGGQGNTEAFF.

This chain uses TRBV9 with TRBJ2-7; maybe TRBD1 (6 bases). The germline V gene has CDR1 SGDLS and CDR2 YYNGEE. With 3 bases removed from V and 6 bases from J, the gap between germline ends came to 19 bases. This CDR3 has 15 residues. The CDR3: CASSAQGHQFGEQYF. CDR3 in DNA: TGTGCCAGCAGCGCTCAGGGACACCAATTCGGCGAGCAGTACTTC.

The rearrangement uses TRBV7-2 and TRBJ2-6, with unresolved D. Germline V CDR1 and CDR2: SGHTA, FQGNSA. Trimming took off 1 base at V and 0 bases at J, with 4 bases between the two ends. The CDR3 length is 15 residues. The DNA of the CDR3 is TGTGCCAGCAGCTTAGTGTACTCTGGGGCCAACGTCCTGACTTTC. It translates to CASSLVYSGANVLTF.

The chain employs TRBV18 and TRBJ1-1; TRBD1 is a possible D gene (6 bases). Germline lookup yields CDR1 KGHSH and CDR2 LQKENI. This CDR3 region has 14 residues. V was pared by 5 bases and J by 1 base, with 11 bases between. The chain's CDR3 is CASSIGTQNTEAFF. The CDR3 DNA reads TGTGCCAGCTCAATCGGGACACAGAACACTGAAGCTTTCTTT. The full variable domain, rest sourced from reference TRBV18 and TRBJ1-1, is NAGVMQNPRHLVRRRGQEARLRCSPMKGHSHVYWYRQLPEEGLKFMVYLQKENIIDESGMPKERFSAEFPKEGPSILRIQQVVRGDSAAYFCASSIGTQNTEAFFGQGTRLTVV.

J is TRBJ2-7 and V is TRBV28; D gene ambiguous. Germline V CDR1 and CDR2: MDHEN, SYDVKM. V lost 5 bases and J 2 bases, leaving 13 bases between the germline ends. CDR3 size: 14 residues. The CDR3 protein is CASSRLMAPYEQYF. The CDR3, as DNA: TGTGCCAGCAGTAGGTTGATGGCGCCCTACGAGCAGTACTTC.

The genes are TRBV15 and TRBJ2-7; 7 bases fit TRBD2. The CDR3 is made up of 15 amino acids. Looked up from germline, CDR1 is LNHNV and CDR2 is YYDKDF (reference sequence). The V gene end was trimmed by 4 bases and the J gene end by 5 bases; junction bases not matched to a gene: 11. DNA for the CDR3: TGTGCCACCAGCATCCCTAATGTGGGGGGGGACGAGCAGTACTTC. This encodes CATSIPNVGGDEQYF.

V usage is TRBV7-3 and J usage is TRBJ2-3, with TRBD2 matching 15 bases. Trimming cost V 5 bases and J 5 bases; bases outside gene matches: 11. Germline V gives CDR1 SGHTA, CDR2 FQGTGA. CDR3 size: 18 residues. The CDR3 DNA is TGTGCCAGCAGCGAACCCTTCTCGGGACTAGCGGGAGGAGATACGCAGTATTTT. It specifies CASSEPFSGLAGGDTQYF. Full variable domain (missing parts from reference TRBV7-3 and TRBJ2-3): GAGVSQTPSNKVTEKGKYVELRCDPISGHTALYWYRQSLGQGPEFLIYFQGTGAADDSGLPNDRFFAVRPEGSVSTLKIQRTERGDSAVYLCASSEPFSGLAGGDTQYFGPGTRLTVL.

A note on this clone: Mismatch with germline at one junction end may stem from a read error. Other DNA sequences within the sample encode an identical CDR3. This chain links TRBV27 with TRBJ2-7; no firm D call. The CDR3 contains 15 residues. Germline loops: CDR1 MNHEY, CDR2 SMNVEV (reference sequence). This chain's CDR3 is CASSLTVDPLYEQYF. The CDR3 DNA follows: TGTGCCAGCAGTTTAACAGTCGATCCTTTATACGAGCAGTATTTC.

The J gene is TRBJ2-1, the V gene TRBV29-1; 9 bases are shared with TRBD2. The CDR3 loop spans 13 amino acids. Losses at the gene ends were 0 bases for V and 10 bases for J; bases not matched to a gene: 4. Germline CDR1 SQVTM, CDR2 ANQGSEA. CDR3 DNA: TGCAGCGTTGAAGAGTCCCTAGCGGGGGAGCAGTTCTTC. Its translation: CSVEESLAGEQFF.

The chain couples TRBV5-4 to TRBJ2-5; weak D call: TRBD2 (6 bases). Between the trimmed V and J ends, which lost 0 bases and 6 bases, there was a span of 18 bases. The CDR3 has 16 amino acids. Germline assignment: CDR1 SGHNT and CDR2 YYREEE (reference sequence). CDR3 bases: TGTGCCAGCAGCTTGGTGATGATCGGGAGCAAAAAGACCCAGTACTTC. Translated, it gives CASSLVMIGSKKTQYF. The full variable domain, with the rest looked up from reference TRBV5-4 and TRBJ2-5, is ETGVTQSPTHLIKTRGQQVTLRCSSQSGHNTVSWYQQALGQGPQFIFQYYREEENGRGNFPPRFSGLQFPNYSSELNVNALELDDSALYLCASSLVMIGSKKTQYFGPGTRLLVL.

The rearrangement uses TRBV19 and TRBJ1-1, with D perhaps matching TRBD1 (6 bases). The ends were cut back, 10 bases at V and 4 bases at J, with 13 bases in the middle. CDR3 length equals 12 residues. From germline, CDR1 is LNHDA and CDR2 SQIVND (reference sequence). CDR3 amino acids: CATGGPGTEAFF. DNA for the CDR3: TGTGCCACCGGGGGGCCAGGCACTGAAGCTTTCTTT.

The chain combines TRBV7-2 with TRBJ2-3, with D possibly being TRBD1 (5 bases). The CDR3 has 16 residues. The ends were cut back, 6 bases at V and 2 bases at J, with 18 bases in the middle. Germline V gene sequence: CDR1 SGHTA, CDR2 FQGNSA. In DNA form, the CDR3 reads TGTGCCAGCAGAACCTACGTGGGGCGACTCACAGATACGCAGTATTTT. Translated: CASRTYVGRLTDTQYF.

V is TRBV2 and J is TRBJ2-1, with D possibly matching TRBD2 (6 bases). CDR1 and CDR2 from the germline V gene are SNHLY and FYNNEI. V lost 4 bases to trimming and J lost 2 bases, with 12 bases between them. The CDR3 runs to 15 residues. CDR3: CASSAPGLTYNEQFF. The CDR3 nucleotides are TGTGCCAGCAGTGCCCCGGGACTTACCTACAATGAGCAGTTCTTC.

The V and J genes are TRBV7-2 and TRBJ2-3, with 8 nucleotides matching TRBD2. Looked up from germline, CDR1 is SGHTA and CDR2 is FQGNSA. V shed 5 bases and J 7 bases; nucleotides not matched to a gene: 20. The CDR3 has 18 residues. CDR3 sequence: CASSGGRIAGSGVNTQYF. The CDR3 region has the DNA TGTGCCAGCAGCGGAGGGAGGATAGCGGGAAGCGGGGTAAATACGCAGTATTTT.

V is TRBV12-5 and J is TRBJ2-2; D gene ambiguous. Looked up from germline, CDR1 is LGHNT and CDR2 is FRNRAP. The CDR3 extends over 12 amino acids. The V end lost 3 bases, the J end lost 6 bases, and 5 bases lay between the germline ends. Here the CDR3 reads CASGFRAGELFF. The CDR3 DNA reads as TGTGCTAGTGGTTTTCGGGCCGGGGAGCTGTTTTTT.

The CDR3 loop is CASSRTGNYGYTF. CDR3 coding DNA: TGTGCCAGTAGTAGGACAGGGAACTATGGCTACACCTTC. The chain employs TRBV19 and TRBJ1-2; 8 bases are a match to TRBD1. This CDR3 has 13 residues. CDR1 and CDR2 (germline): LNHDA, SQIVND (reference sequence). Germline trimming cut 4 bases from V and 2 bases from J; bases unmatched to any gene: 0.

This chain connects TRBV7-2 to TRBJ1-2, with D possibly TRBD1 on 6 matching bases. Germline V gene data show CDR1 as SGHTA and CDR2 as FQGNSA. Trimming pared 4 bases from V and 7 bases from J, leaving 22 bases between. This CDR3 region has 16 residues. This CDR3 is CASSSEPNREMVGYTF. The CDR3 DNA follows: TGTGCCAGCAGCTCGGAACCTAACAGGGAAATGGTTGGCTACACCTTC.

The chain recombines TRBV11-1 with TRBJ2-1; TRBD1 matches 9 bases. CDR1 is SGHAT and CDR2 is FQDESV in the germline V gene (reference sequence). With V trimmed by 2 bases and J by 4 bases, 6 bases remained unmatched. The CDR3 sequence is 16 residues long. CDR3 in amino acids: CASSLQGQGVYNEQFF. In DNA form, the CDR3 reads TGTGCCAGCAGCTTACAGGGACAGGGAGTATACAATGAGCAGTTCTTC.

V gene TRBV6-5 combines with J gene TRBJ2-7, with D possibly being TRBD2 (5 bases). The ends were cut back, 2 bases at V and 0 bases at J, with 14 bases in the middle. Germline lookup yields CDR1 MNHEY and CDR2 SVGAGI. The CDR3 contains 16 residues. This CDR3 reads CASSYGLDFSSYEQYF. For the CDR3, the DNA is TGTGCCAGCAGTTACGGACTCGACTTTTCCTCCTACGAGCAGTACTTC.

J is TRBJ2-5 and V is TRBV18, with D tentatively TRBD2 (5 bases). The CDR3 is 15 amino acids. Germline V gene data show CDR1 as KGHSH and CDR2 as LQKENI. V was clipped by 3 bases and J by 5 bases, with 16 bases between them. CDR3 amino acids: CASSPRTPTGETQYF. The CDR3 nucleotides read TGTGCCAGCTCACCTCGGACTCCCACTGGGGAGACCCAGTACTTC.

V gene TRBV7-6 combines with J gene TRBJ2-7; 7 bases map to TRBD2. CDR1 and CDR2 (germline): SGHVS, FNYEAQ. The junction had 8 bases not matched to a gene; V was cut back by 6 bases and J by 0 bases. This CDR3 comprises 15 residues. In nucleotides, the CDR3 is TGTGCCAGCAGTCGAAGCGGGGCTGGCTCCTACGAGCAGTACTTC. As protein: CASSRSGAGSYEQYF.

The chain recombines TRBV29-1 with TRBJ2-7, with D unresolved. The V end was cut by 0 bases, the J end by 6 bases, with 9 bases between. The germline V gene has CDR1 SQVTM and CDR2 ANQGSEA. The CDR3 has 12 residues. The CDR3 nucleotides are TGCAGCGTTGAAGATGTCCGGGCCGAGCAGTACTTC. It yields the protein CSVEDVRAEQYF.

The V call is TRBV4-3, the J call TRBJ1-6; D gene unclear. CDR3 size: 15 residues. Germline CDR1 reads LGHNA; CDR2 reads YSLEER. Trimming took off 0 bases at V and 10 bases at J, with 13 bases between the two ends. CDR3 DNA: TGCGCCAGCAGCCAAGAGGCAAGCCAATGGTCACCCCTCCACTTT. Residues: CASSQEASQWSPLHF.